The next 18 T cell receptor beta chains were all read from a single sample in a study of human T cells and chemical hapten exposure. Time point: patch test 1, 2 weeks after DPC sensitization. Specified treatment: therapeutic diphenylcyclopropenone sensitization with weekly scalp DPC. Each CDR3 protein is one row after TCRdb ran MiXCR on the RACE reads. Here the sample spans some 83,000 distinct CDR3 sequences, over 8.5% being singletons. Specimen: whole blood, collected in connection with sensitization to the hapten diphenylcyclopropenone (DPC). These receptors came from a woman aged 50 to 65 with alopecia areata. Some clones in this sample may be carry-over from other donors' samples.

This clonotype occurred a few times. This chain joins TRBV6-6 and TRBJ1-2; 8 bases line up with TRBD1. In germline, CDR1 is MNHNY, CDR2 SVGAGI (reference sequence). The ends lost 5 bases at V and 2 bases at J; junction bases unmatched: 7. The CDR3 loop spans 15 amino acids. CDR3 region: CASSASDRVNYGYTF. For the CDR3, the DNA is TGTGCCAGCAGTGCGTCGGACAGGGTGAACTATGGCTACACCTTC.

V and J are TRBV5-4 and TRBJ1-1; D may be TRBD1 (6 bases). Trimming removed 0 bases at V and 5 bases at J, with 14 bases between. The CDR3 extends over 15 amino acids. Germline-derived CDR1 and CDR2 are SGHNT and YYREEE (reference sequence). CDR3 coding DNA: TGTGCCAGCAGCTTGGTTCAGGGGCTGGGAACTGAAGCTTTCTTT. Its translation is CASSLVQGLGTEAFF.

In the case of this clonotype: It may be a read error: a sequence one base away is much more abundant. J is TRBJ2-3 and V is TRBV5-6, with D perhaps given as TRBD1 or TRBD2 (6 bases each). Per germline, CDR1 SGHDT and CDR2 YYEEEE. This CDR3 spans 21 amino acids. The CDR3 DNA reads as TGTGTCAGCAGCCCCTTGCTGGGGGGCCTCCGGACCCCGAGGCAAACAGATACGCAGTATTTT. It encodes CVSSPLLGGLRTPRQTDTQYF.

J is TRBJ2-7 and V is TRBV21-1; TRBD2, as called in the table, went unchecked against the DNA. TRBV21-1 is classified as a pseudogene. The CDR3 runs 12 residues. The CDR3 sequence is CASSSGLNEQYF. The CDR3 DNA is TGTGCCAGCAGCTCGGGACTTAACGAGCAGTACTTC.

The J gene is TRBJ2-2, the V gene TRBV3-1; D is unresolved. The CDR3 sequence is 14 residues long. Trimming cost V 3 bases and J 3 bases, with 8 bases left between them. The germline CDR1 and CDR2 sequences are LGHDT and YNNKEL (reference sequence). The DNA of the CDR3 is TGTGCCAGCAGCCACCTTTTGGACACCGGGGAGCTGTTTTTT. Its protein is CASSHLLDTGELFF.

The chain carries TRBV25-1 and TRBJ2-5, with a tentative D call TRBD1 (6 bases). Trimming took off 4 bases at V and 0 bases at J, with 12 bases between the two ends. CDR3 size: 15 residues. Per the germline V gene, CDR1 is MGHDK and CDR2 is SYGVNS. CDR3 coding DNA: TGTGCCAGCAGTGTCAACAGGGTAGACCAAGAGACCCAGTACTTC. This translates into CASSVNRVDQETQYF.

This clonotype was counted between two and nine times. The genes are TRBV5-1 and TRBJ2-3; D not resolved. V was clipped by 2 bases and J by 2 bases, with 9 bases between them. This CDR3 is 14 amino acids long. Germline CDR1 reads SGHRS; CDR2 reads YFSETQ. The CDR3 nucleotides are TGCGCCAGCAGCTTTACTACATTCACAGATACGCAGTATTTT. Translated: CASSFTTFTDTQYF.

At least ten counts were recorded for this clonotype. The rearrangement links TRBV10-3 to TRBJ1-1, with D unresolved. Germline CDR1 reads ENHRY; CDR2 reads SYGVKD. The CDR3 sequence is 14 residues long. Trimming cost V 4 bases and J 0 bases, with 9 bases left between them. CDR3 bases: TGTGCCATCAGTGGAACTGCGATGAACACTGAAGCTTTCTTT. This sequence encodes CAISGTAMNTEAFF.

This clonotype was seen at least ten times. The chain's CDR3 is CASSQGGGRHSYEQYF. The CDR3 nucleotides read TGCGCCAGCAGCCAAGGCGGGGGCCGGCACTCCTACGAGCAGTACTTC. The V call is TRBV4-1, the J call TRBJ2-7; a possible D gene is TRBD2 (7 bases). This CDR3 has 16 residues. The V end was cut by 1 base, the J end by 0 bases, with 13 bases between. CDR1 and CDR2 from the germline V gene are MGHRA and YSYEKL.

The chain joins TRBV5-1 to TRBJ2-5, with D hard to call. Germline V gene data show CDR1 as SGHRS and CDR2 as YFSETQ. The length of the CDR3 is 13 residues. The germline V and J ends were trimmed by 0 bases and 4 bases, with 7 bases remaining between them. The CDR3 DNA is TGCGCCAGCAGCTTGGGAGGCGGAGAGACCCAGTACTTC. Translating it yields CASSLGGGETQYF.

The table lists this clonotype with many counts. The V and J genes are TRBV19 and TRBJ2-3; no firm D call. Trimming took 6 bases from V and 3 from J, leaving 22 bases between them. This CDR3 is 17 amino acids long. Germline CDR1 LNHDA, CDR2 SQIVND (reference sequence). The CDR3 sequence is CASSSFEAFGRTDTQYF. The CDR3 nucleotides read TGTGCCAGTAGCTCCTTTGAAGCGTTCGGACGAACAGATACGCAGTATTTT.

The chain joins TRBV19 to TRBJ2-1, with 11 bases fitting TRBD2. The CDR3 contains 14 residues. V gave up 4 bases and J gave up 7 bases; unmatched junction bases: 3. Germline loops: CDR1 LNHDA, CDR2 SQIVND (reference sequence). The CDR3 DNA sequence: TGTGCCAGTAGTAGAACTAGCGGGAGAAATGAGCAGTTCTTC. As protein: CASSRTSGRNEQFF.

Note on this clonotype: Its ends do not fully match the called genes, so a read error is possible. This rearrangement joins TRBV2 to TRBJ2-3; the D is unclear. This CDR3 is built from 16 residues. Germline assignment: CDR1 SNHLY and CDR2 FYNNEI. The CDR3 spells CTSSEWQPEVVDTQYF. The CDR3 DNA is TGTACCAGCAGTGAATGGCAACCCGAGGTCGTGGATACGCAGTATTTT.

This clonotype was counted a few times. J is TRBJ2-2 and V is TRBV12-3 or TRBV12-4; D might be TRBD2 (6 bases). V was pared by 6 bases and J by 6 bases, with 20 bases between. The CDR3 consists of 16 residues. The CDR3 region is CASSPGKTSGSGELFF. The CDR3 nucleotides read TGTGCCAGCAGCCCGGGAAAGACTAGTGGGTCCGGGGAGCTGTTTTTT.

Comment on this clonotype: Mismatch with germline at one junction end may stem from a read error. The chain carries TRBV3-1 and TRBJ2-2, with D unclear. In germline, CDR1 is LGHDT, CDR2 YNNKEL (reference sequence). This CDR3 contains 14 residues. CDR3 nucleotides: TGTGCCAGCGGTAGAAGTAGCTCCACCAGGGAGCTGTTTTTT. Translating gives CASGRSSSTRELFF.

This clonotype was observed at least ten times. The J gene is TRBJ1-1, the V gene TRBV29-1; D not resolved. Germline assignment: CDR1 SQVTM and CDR2 ANQGSEA. The CDR3 is 12 residues long. The V and J ends lost 7 bases and 0 bases respectively, with 9 bases between them. The CDR3, as DNA: TGCAGCGGTAGTAGCTTGAACACTGAAGCTTTCTTT. It yields the protein CSGSSLNTEAFF.

In this sample, this clonotype turned up many times. This chain uses TRBV4-1 with TRBJ2-2, with 8 bases that match TRBD1. J lost 2 bases, V lost 4 bases, and 6 bases had no gene match. The CDR3 covers 16 residues. CDR1 and CDR2 (germline): MGHRA, YSYEKL. The CDR3 coding sequence is TGCGCCAGCAGCCGTACGGACAGGGCAAACACCGGGGAGCTGTTTTTT. This sequence encodes CASSRTDRANTGELFF.

This clonotype occurred a few times. Relative to the germline gene, one junction end is altered; a read error may explain this. The V call is TRBV12-3 or TRBV12-4, the J call TRBJ2-1, with D perhaps TRBD2 (5 bases). This CDR3 spans 12 amino acids. The CDR3 DNA sequence: TGTGCCAGCAGTTTAGCGCAGGAGGCTTGGTCCTTC. It translates to CASSLAQEAWSF.